These 16 T cell receptor beta chains share one sample of origin, sequenced in a study of blood T cell repertoires in COVID-19. TCRdb's table, derived via immunoSEQ multiplex PCR, lists solely in-frame clones and lacks some. The sample lists approximately 110,000 clones, 85% occurring once. What was sequenced was peripheral blood. The receptors originated from a human donor in a cohort sampled during active COVID-19.

This clone was counted between two and nine times. The chain is built from TRBV19 and TRBJ1-1; D is undetermined. CDR1 and CDR2 (germline): LNHDA, SQIVND (reference sequence). The CDR3 length is 14 residues. V lost 7 bases to trimming and J lost 7 bases, with 19 bases between them. Written as DNA, the CDR3 is TGTGCCAGTACCCTGAGATCCCCCGGAGTTGAAGCTTTCTTT. Its protein product is CASTLRSPGVEAFF.

The V call is TRBV3-1 (or the pseudogene TRBV3-2), the J call TRBJ2-7; D may be TRBD1 (6 bases). Germline V gene lookup returns CDR1 LGHDT and CDR2 YNNKEL (reference sequence). Between the trimmed V and J ends, which lost 4 bases and 0 bases, there was a span of 10 bases. The CDR3 is 14 residues long. CDR3 DNA sequence: TGTGCCAGCAGCCTTGGGACAATCTCCTACGAGCAGTACTTC. It translates to CASSLGTISYEQYF.

The chain joins TRBV7-9 to TRBJ2-3; maybe TRBD2 (5 bases). Germline V CDR1 and CDR2: SEHNR, FQNEAQ (reference sequence). Trimming stripped 4 bases from V and 4 bases from J, with 18 bases between. The CDR3 is made up of 16 amino acids. The CDR3 protein is CASSSKPGYDPDTQYF. CDR3 DNA: TGTGCCAGCAGCTCCAAGCCGGGATACGATCCAGATACGCAGTATTTT.

The rearrangement joins TRBV27 to TRBJ2-3; 12 bases align to TRBD2. The length of the CDR3 is 15 residues. Germline V gene sequence: CDR1 MNHEY, CDR2 SMNVEV (reference sequence). V lost 6 bases and J lost 1; bases outside the gene matches: 2. CDR3 nucleotide sequence: TGTGCCAGCAGGAGGACTAGCGGGGGCACAGATACGCAGTATTTT. Protein product: CASRRTSGGTDTQYF.

The chain uses TRBV2 and TRBJ2-5; D remains unclear. The CDR3 is 13 residues long. CDR1 SNHLY and CDR2 FYNNEI come from the germline V gene. Trimming shortened V by 4 bases and J by 4 bases, and 10 bases separated the two germline ends. The CDR3 protein is CASSGAGAETQYF. In DNA form, the CDR3 reads TGTGCCAGCAGTGGGGCAGGCGCAGAGACCCAGTACTTC.

V is TRBV7-9 and J is TRBJ2-1; 10 bases fit TRBD1. Germline V gives CDR1 SEHNR, CDR2 FQNEAQ (reference sequence). V shed 4 bases, J shed 5 bases, and the junction held 2 bases outside the gene matches. This CDR3 comprises 14 residues. The CDR3 DNA sequence: TGTGCCAGCAGCTCGGACAGGGGGAACAATGAGCAGTTCTTC. Its protein is CASSSDRGNNEQFF. The full variable domain, with the rest looked up from reference TRBV7-9 and TRBJ2-1, is DTGVSQNPRHKITKRGQNVTFRCDPISEHNRLYWYRQTLGQGPEFLTYFQNEAQLEKSRLLSDRFSAERPKGSFSTLEIQRTEQGDSAMYLCASSSDRGNNEQFFGPGTRLTVL.

This chain connects TRBV6-6 to TRBJ2-7, with D hard to call. The CDR3 has 11 amino acids. Germline V gives CDR1 MNHNY, CDR2 SVGAGI (reference sequence). V was clipped by 6 bases and J by 3 bases, with 6 bases between them. The CDR3 region is CASSGYYEQYF. The CDR3 bases are TGTGCCAGCAGCGGGTACTACGAGCAGTACTTC.

The rearrangement uses TRBV28 and TRBJ2-4; unclear D gene. Trimming removed 5 bases from V and 7 bases from J, with 9 bases in between. The CDR3 is made up of 12 amino acids. The V gene's germline CDR1 is MDHEN and CDR2 SYDVKM. The CDR3 sequence: CASSRVSNIQYF. The CDR3, as DNA: TGTGCCAGCAGTAGAGTAAGCAACATTCAGTACTTC.

The J gene is TRBJ1-2, the V gene TRBV5-4; D gene unclear. Germline lookup yields CDR1 SGHNT and CDR2 YYREEE (reference sequence). The CDR3 contains 13 residues. V dropped 0 bases and J dropped 2 bases, with 5 bases sitting between them. The CDR3 spells CASSLAQNYGYTF. The CDR3, as DNA: TGTGCCAGCAGCTTGGCCCAAAACTATGGCTACACCTTC.

This clone was counted between two and nine times. The gene calls are TRBV5-1 and TRBJ1-3; a possible D gene is TRBD1 (6 bases). Germline CDR1 is SGHRS and CDR2 is YFSETQ. The CDR3 contains 16 residues. V gave up 0 bases and J gave up 3 bases, with 13 bases separating them. CDR3 sequence reads: CASSLAAGAYGNTIYF. In DNA, the CDR3 is TGCGCCAGCAGCTTGGCGGCGGGGGCCTATGGAAACACCATATATTTT.

CDR3: CASSLAENTDTQYF. As DNA, the CDR3 is TGTGCCAGCAGCCTAGCGGAAAACACAGATACGCAGTATTTT. The chain employs TRBV2 and TRBJ2-3; 7 nucleotides line up with TRBD2. With 6 bases clipped from V and 2 bases from J, the junction kept 5 bases outside the gene matches. Germline values: CDR1 SNHLY, CDR2 FYNNEI. This CDR3 comprises 14 residues. The full variable domain, with the rest looked up from reference TRBV2 and TRBJ2-3, is EPEVTQTPSHQVTQMGQEVILRCVPISNHLYFYWYRQILGQKVEFLVSFYNNEISEKSEIFDDQFSVERPDGSNFTLKIRSTKLEDSAMYFCASSLAENTDTQYFGPGTRLTVL.

This chain joins TRBV7-8 and TRBJ1-1; the D is unclear. The V end was cut by 5 bases, the J end by 4 bases, with 17 bases between. Germline loops: CDR1 SGHVS, CDR2 FQNEAQ. The CDR3 contains 15 residues. CDR3 nucleotides: TGTGCCAGCAGCCGCCCCGCAGGCTTTGGCACTGAAGCTTTCTTT. Protein: CASSRPAGFGTEAFF.

The chain combines TRBV16 with TRBJ2-1; 9 bases map to TRBD2. The CDR3 runs 16 residues. Losses at the gene ends were 1 base for V and 4 bases for J; bases not matched to a gene: 5. Germline CDR1 KGHSY, CDR2 FQNENV. The CDR3 sequence is CASSQWEAGGYNEQFF. CDR3 nucleotide sequence: TGTGCCAGCAGCCAATGGGAAGCGGGGGGATACAATGAGCAGTTCTTC.

The chain links TRBV28 to TRBJ2-5; D not certain. The V end was cut by 3 bases, the J end by 5 bases, with 4 bases between. The CDR3 has 11 residues. Per the germline V gene, CDR1 is MDHEN and CDR2 is SYDVKM. The CDR3 nucleotides read TGTGCCAGCAGTTTCATGGAGACCCAGTACTTC. It specifies CASSFMETQYF.

The chain is built from TRBV19 and TRBJ2-7; 7 bases are shared with TRBD1. V gave up 4 bases and J gave up 2 bases; unmatched junction bases: 5. The CDR3 totals 14 residues. Germline loops: CDR1 LNHDA, CDR2 SQIVND (reference sequence). CDR3 protein: CASSTVTGTYEQYF. CDR3 nucleotides: TGTGCCAGTAGTACCGTGACAGGGACCTACGAGCAGTACTTC.

This chain links TRBV27 with TRBJ1-5; TRBD1 matches at 7 bases. CDR1 and CDR2 (germline): MNHEY, SMNVEV (reference sequence). The CDR3 extends over 14 amino acids. The V segment lost 3 bases and the J segment 4 bases; nucleotides outside the gene matches: 3. The CDR3 loop reads CASSFDRVNQPQHF. DNA for the CDR3: TGTGCCAGCAGTTTCGACAGGGTAAATCAGCCCCAGCATTTT.